Listed here are 32 T cell receptor beta chains from one sample, sequenced in a study of vaccination effects on CD4 cells after COVID-19. The protocol was immunoSEQ multiplex PCR, while the TCRdb copy is restricted to in-frame clones and leaves out a portion. The sample lists about 50,000 clones, over 60% occurring once. These TCRs' antigens remain unknown. Once cultured for roughly ten days, the cells underwent separation to obtain CD4+ T cells. SARS-CoV-2 infected the person between March and December 2020, as confirmed by PCR. Vaccine administered to participants consisted of two doses of either BNT162b2 or mRNA-1273. The source was CD4+ T cells from PBMCs cultured without peptide, collected after COVID-19 vaccination. These receptors all come from a human donor who had a prior SARS-CoV-2 infection.

The genes are TRBV4-1 and TRBJ2-1, with 12 bases lining up with TRBD2. V shed 4 bases and J 8 bases; nucleotides not matched to a gene: 15. Germline V gives CDR1 MGHRA, CDR2 YSYEKL. The CDR3 totals 18 residues. The CDR3 region is CASSLERLAGGFIHEQFF. CDR3 nucleotide sequence: TGCGCCAGCAGCCTAGAAAGGCTAGCGGGAGGGTTTATCCATGAGCAGTTCTTC.

V is TRBV2 and J is TRBJ2-3; 9 bases map to TRBD2. The length of the CDR3 is 15 residues. CDR1 and CDR2 from the germline V gene are SNHLY and FYNNEI. J gave up 7 bases and V 7 bases, and 12 bases lay outside the gene matches. The CDR3 DNA reads TGTGCCAGCATAGGGCTAGCGGGATCTCAAAATACGCAGTATTTT. The encoded protein is CASIGLAGSQNTQYF. Full variable domain (remainder filled in from reference TRBV2 and TRBJ2-3): EPEVTQTPSHQVTQMGQEVILRCVPISNHLYFYWYRQILGQKVEFLVSFYNNEISEKSEIFDDQFSVERPDGSNFTLKIRSTKLEDSAMYFCASIGLAGSQNTQYFGPGTRLTVL.

This clone was detected once. V gene TRBV11-3 combines with J gene TRBJ1-2; 10 bases fit TRBD1. The CDR3 runs to 15 residues. With V trimmed by 1 base and J by 7 bases, 6 bases remained unmatched. Germline assignment: CDR1 SGHNT and CDR2 YENEEA. The DNA of the CDR3 is TGTGCCAGCAGCTTAGGCGGGACAGGGGTTGGTGGCTACACCTTC. This sequence encodes CASSLGGTGVGGYTF.

The rearrangement links TRBV10-2 to TRBJ2-5; D might be TRBD1 (6 bases). The CDR3 runs 14 residues. CDR1 is WSHSY and CDR2 is SAAADI in the germline V gene. Trimming cost V 6 bases and J 5 bases, with 16 bases left between them. The chain's CDR3 is CASRTNRAGETQYF. As DNA, the CDR3 is TGCGCCAGCAGGACGAACAGGGCCGGGGAGACCCAGTACTTC.

The chain has TRBV18 and TRBJ2-5; 9 bases are shared with TRBD2. Germline CDR1 is KGHSH and CDR2 is LQKENI. This CDR3 is built from 16 residues. V dropped 1 base and J dropped 7; count of bases not matched to a gene: 10. The CDR3, as DNA: TGTGCCAGCTCACCACGTTCTAGCGGGATAGATGGGACCCAGTACTTC. Its translation is CASSPRSSGIDGTQYF.

J is TRBJ2-7 and V is TRBV7-9; 9 bases fit TRBD1. CDR1 is SEHNR, CDR2 FQNEAQ, per germline (reference sequence). The CDR3 runs to 14 residues. V gave up 5 bases and J gave up 5 bases; unmatched junction bases: 7. CDR3 sequence (DNA): TGTGCCAGCAGCACGAACAGGGGGCCCCACGAGCAGTACTTC. Encoded protein: CASSTNRGPHEQYF.

This clone was detected a few times. The chain joins TRBV5-1 to TRBJ2-1; tentative D call: TRBD2 (6 bases). CDR3 length: 15 residues. Germline loops: CDR1 SGHRS, CDR2 YFSETQ. Trimming removed 1 base at V and 5 bases at J, with 13 bases between. CDR3 DNA sequence: TGCGCCAGCAGCTTGTTAACGGGAGCACACAATGAGCAGTTCTTC. Translation gives CASSLLTGAHNEQFF. The full variable domain, its missing parts supplied by reference TRBV5-1 and TRBJ2-1, is KAGVTQTPRYLIKTRGQQVTLSCSPISGHRSVSWYQQTPGQGLQFLFEYFSETQRNKGNFPGRFSGRQFSNSRSEMNVSTLELGDSALYLCASSLLTGAHNEQFFGPGTRLTVL.

The V call is TRBV6-5, the J call TRBJ2-1; 8 bases align to TRBD1. Germline V gene data show CDR1 as MNHEY and CDR2 as SVGAGI. The CDR3 extends over 15 amino acids. V was clipped by 4 bases and J by 4 bases; unmatched bases: 6. This CDR3 reads CASSSTGGVYNEQFF. As DNA, the CDR3 is TGTGCCAGCAGTTCTACAGGGGGAGTATACAATGAGCAGTTCTTC.

The V gene is TRBV3-1 (or the pseudogene TRBV3-2), the J gene TRBJ1-4; D might be TRBD1 (6 bases). CDR1 LGHDT and CDR2 YNNKEL come from the germline V gene (reference sequence). The CDR3 sequence is 17 residues long. The V end lost 4 bases, the J end lost 6 bases, and 21 bases lay between the germline ends. CDR3 region: CASSPLPSTGSHEKLFF. In nucleotides, the CDR3 is TGTGCCAGCAGCCCCCTCCCCTCGACAGGATCTCATGAAAAACTGTTTTTT.

The rearrangement joins TRBV7-2 to TRBJ2-3, with 7 bases fitting TRBD1. V lost 5 bases, J lost 4 bases, and 9 bases stayed unmatched. This CDR3 has 15 residues. Germline CDR1 SGHTA, CDR2 FQGNSA. The CDR3 loop is CASSLLTGAADTQYF. The CDR3 region has the DNA TGTGCCAGCAGCCTACTCACAGGGGCAGCAGATACGCAGTATTTT.

This chain links TRBV2 with TRBJ2-7; D uncertain. Germline assignment: CDR1 SNHLY and CDR2 FYNNEI. With 3 bases removed from V and 2 bases from J, the gap between germline ends came to 14 bases. This CDR3 is 15 amino acids long. The CDR3 reads CASSDFGQATYEQYF. Here the CDR3 DNA reads TGTGCCAGCAGTGACTTCGGCCAGGCAACCTACGAGCAGTACTTC.

The genes are TRBV2 and TRBJ2-6, with TRBD1 matching over 12 bases. The CDR3 sequence is 17 residues long. CDR1 is SNHLY, CDR2 FYNNEI, per germline. With 8 bases clipped from V and 0 bases from J, the junction kept 5 bases outside the gene matches. The chain's CDR3 is CASGGDRGLSGANVLTF. CDR3 in DNA: TGTGCCAGCGGGGGGGACAGGGGGCTCTCTGGGGCCAACGTCCTGACTTTC. The variable domain in full, completed from reference TRBV2 and TRBJ2-6, reads EPEVTQTPSHQVTQMGQEVILRCVPISNHLYFYWYRQILGQKVEFLVSFYNNEISEKSEIFDDQFSVERPDGSNFTLKIRSTKLEDSAMYFCASGGDRGLSGANVLTFGAGSRLTVL.

This sequence joins TRBV5-6 and TRBJ1-2; D is unresolved. Germline V gives CDR1 SGHDT, CDR2 YYEEEE. This CDR3 spans 14 amino acids. The V end was cut by 4 bases, the J end by 5 bases, with 15 bases between. The CDR3 loop reads CASSDWTAFYGYTF. The DNA for the CDR3 is TGTGCCAGCAGCGATTGGACGGCATTTTATGGCTACACCTTC. The full variable domain, its missing parts supplied by reference TRBV5-6 and TRBJ1-2, is DAGVTQSPTHLIKTRGQQVTLRCSPKSGHDTVSWYQQALGQGPQFIFQYYEEEERQRGNFPDRFSGHQFPNYSSELNVNALLLGDSALYLCASSDWTAFYGYTFGSGTRLTVV.

The rearrangement uses TRBV6-2 or TRBV6-3 and TRBJ2-5, with no clear D. The CDR3 is 11 residues long. The germline CDR1 and CDR2 sequences are MNHEY and SVGEGT. Trimming stripped 0 bases from V and 7 bases from J, with 3 bases between. The CDR3 coding sequence is TGTGCCAGCAGTTACTCGGTGACCCAGTACTTC. Protein: CASSYSVTQYF.

This sequence joins TRBV4-3 and TRBJ2-3; 10 positions agree with TRBD1. V shed 3 bases and J 6 bases; nucleotides not matched to a gene: 9. Germline values: CDR1 LGHNA, CDR2 YSLEER. The CDR3 length is 16 residues. CDR3 DNA: TGCGCCAGCAGCCATAGGCGGGACAGGGGCTACGATACGCAGTATTTT. This encodes CASSHRRDRGYDTQYF.

This clone was counted a few times. J is TRBJ1-6 and V is TRBV14, with 9 bases aligning to TRBD1. V lost 4 bases, J lost 10 bases, and 5 bases stayed unmatched. The CDR3 is 14 residues long. CDR1 is SGHDN, CDR2 FVKESK, per germline. CDR3 DNA sequence: TGTGCCAGCAGCCCGGGACAGGGTAACTCACCCCTCCACTTT. Protein product: CASSPGQGNSPLHF.

By sample fraction, this clone is medium-sized (0.01 to 0.1%). The V call is TRBV4-1, the J call TRBJ2-7; the D gene is possibly TRBD1 (5 bases). In germline, CDR1 is MGHRA, CDR2 YSYEKL. This CDR3 has 13 residues. Trimming removed 0 bases from V and 9 bases from J, with 12 bases in between. The CDR3 sequence: CASSQDQGMVQYF. Written as DNA, the CDR3 is TGCGCCAGCAGCCAAGATCAGGGAATGGTGCAGTACTTC.

This clone was seen a handful of times. This rearrangement joins TRBV19 to TRBJ1-2; TRBD1 matches 9 bases. Trimming cost V 2 bases and J 7 bases; bases outside gene matches: 5. Germline CDR1 and CDR2: LNHDA and SQIVND (reference sequence). This CDR3 region has 14 residues. This chain's CDR3 is CASSITGGAGGYTF. The CDR3 region has the DNA TGTGCCAGTAGTATAACAGGGGGCGCAGGTGGCTACACCTTC. The full variable domain, with the rest looked up from reference TRBV19 and TRBJ1-2, is DGGITQSPKYLFRKEGQNVTLSCEQNLNHDAMYWYRQDPGQGLRLIYYSQIVNDFQKGDIAEGYSVSREKKESFPLTVTSAQKNPTAFYLCASSITGGAGGYTFGSGTRLTVV.

This clone has just a few counts. This chain uses TRBV4-2 with TRBJ2-7, with TRBD2 matching over 7 bases. V dropped 0 bases and J dropped 7; count of bases not matched to a gene: 12. There are 16 residues in the CDR3. Looked up from germline, CDR1 is LGHNA and CDR2 is YNFKEQ. For the CDR3, the DNA is TGTGCCAGCAGCCAAGATTGGCTAGCGGTAGTTGGGGAGCAGTACTTC. Translating it yields CASSQDWLAVVGEQYF.

CDR3 nucleotides: TGTGCCAGCTCACCGCGACAGGCGAACACTGAAGCTTTCTTT. Its protein product is CASSPRQANTEAFF. The chain has TRBV18 and TRBJ1-1, with TRBD1 as a possible D gene (6 bases). Germline V gives CDR1 KGHSH, CDR2 LQKENI. The CDR3 runs to 14 residues. The V end was cut by 3 bases, the J end by 1 base, with 9 bases between. The full variable domain, with the rest looked up from reference TRBV18 and TRBJ1-1, is NAGVMQNPRHLVRRRGQEARLRCSPMKGHSHVYWYRQLPEEGLKFMVYLQKENIIDESGMPKERFSAEFPKEGPSILRIQQVVRGDSAAYFCASSPRQANTEAFFGQGTRLTVV.

V and J are TRBV15 and TRBJ2-3; TRBD2 is a possible D gene (5 bases). CDR1 and CDR2 from the germline V gene are LNHNV and YYDKDF (reference sequence). Trimming shortened V by 7 bases and J by 5 bases, and 16 bases separated the two germline ends. The CDR3 is 14 residues long. The CDR3 DNA reads TGTGCCACCACGGCCCTAGCCGGGCTAGATACGCAGTATTTT. Amino acids: CATTALAGLDTQYF.

The chain has TRBV2 and TRBJ2-5; D call uncertain. V shed 6 bases and J shed 6 bases, with 11 bases lying between them. Germline V lookup: CDR1 SNHLY, CDR2 FYNNEI. This CDR3 is 12 amino acids long. The CDR3 nucleotides are TGTGCCAGCAGGGTCGTTGGTCAGACCCAGTACTTC. It translates to CASRVVGQTQYF.

The chain has TRBV3-1 (or the pseudogene TRBV3-2) and TRBJ2-5, with D possibly TRBD2 on 5 matching bases. Trimming removed 1 base from V and 3 bases from J, with 12 bases in between. Germline V CDR1 and CDR2: LGHDT, YNNKEL (reference sequence). The CDR3 has 15 amino acids. The CDR3 DNA follows: TGTGCCAGCAGCCAAGGACTACTGGCGGAAGAGACCCAGTACTTC. It yields the protein CASSQGLLAEETQYF.

This chain links TRBV7-2 with TRBJ1-1, with D tentatively TRBD1 (6 bases). Per the germline V gene, CDR1 is SGHTA and CDR2 is FQGNSA. CDR3 size: 17 residues. V lost 2 bases to trimming and J lost 0 bases, with 16 bases between them. CDR3 sequence reads: CASSLKPGHGLNTEAFF. The CDR3 DNA is TGTGCCAGCAGCTTAAAACCGGGACATGGTTTGAACACTGAAGCTTTCTTT.

In this sample, this clone turned up once. V gene TRBV4-2 combines with J gene TRBJ2-3; 12 bases line up with TRBD2. After removal of 1 base from V and 4 bases from J, the junction contained 6 bases not matched to a gene. The CDR3 extends over 17 amino acids. Germline V CDR1 and CDR2: LGHNA, YNFKEQ. CDR3 nucleotide sequence: TGTGCCAGCAGCCAAGTACGGGGGACTAGCGGGTCAGATACGCAGTATTTT. This gives the protein CASSQVRGTSGSDTQYF.

The chain combines TRBV7-2 with TRBJ2-5; TRBD2 matches at 8 bases. The CDR3 extends over 15 amino acids. Germline CDR1 and CDR2: SGHTA and FQGNSA. Losses at the gene ends were 5 bases for V and 2 bases for J; bases not matched to a gene: 7. The chain's CDR3 is CASSPGGASQETQYF. The CDR3 bases are TGTGCCAGCAGCCCCGGGGGGGCCTCTCAAGAGACCCAGTACTTC.

V usage is TRBV5-5 and J usage is TRBJ2-2; 10 nucleotides match TRBD2. Trimming removed 2 bases from V and 5 bases from J; junction bases left unmatched: 6. The CDR3 extends over 16 amino acids. Germline V gene lookup returns CDR1 SGHKS and CDR2 YYEKEE (reference sequence). This CDR3 is CASSFWSSGRTGELFF. The CDR3 nucleotides are TGTGCCAGCAGCTTTTGGTCTAGCGGGAGAACCGGGGAGCTGTTTTTT.

This chain uses TRBV7-6 with TRBJ1-3, with 9 positions matching TRBD1. The germline V gene encodes CDR1 SGHVS and CDR2 FNYEAQ. The V gene end was trimmed by 3 bases and the J gene end by 3 bases; junction bases not matched to a gene: 6. The CDR3 is made up of 16 amino acids. CDR3 loop: CASSFRQGQGGNTIYF. In DNA, the CDR3 is TGTGCCAGCAGCTTCCGGCAGGGACAGGGTGGAAACACCATATATTTT.

The rearrangement uses TRBV7-9 and TRBJ1-1; the match to TRBD1 covers 9 bases. This CDR3 contains 14 residues. Germline V gene sequence: CDR1 SEHNR, CDR2 FQNEAQ (reference sequence). J was trimmed by 4 bases and V by 4 bases; bases with no gene match: 4. The CDR3 loop reads CASSSDRGLTEAFF. DNA of the CDR3: TGTGCCAGCAGCTCGGACAGGGGACTCACTGAAGCTTTCTTT.

The chain has TRBV7-3 and TRBJ2-2; D not resolved. There are 16 residues in the CDR3. Looked up from germline, CDR1 is SGHTA and CDR2 is FQGTGA. The V end lost 2 bases, the J end lost 3 bases, and 13 bases lay between the germline ends. The CDR3 region is CASSLATTYYTGELFF. CDR3 DNA sequence: TGTGCCAGCAGCTTAGCTACGACATACTACACCGGGGAGCTGTTTTTT.

This chain connects TRBV24-1 to TRBJ1-2; D call uncertain. Trimming took 4 bases from V and 8 from J, leaving 13 bases between them. The CDR3 is 13 amino acids. The germline V gene encodes CDR1 KGHDR and CDR2 SFDVKD. The CDR3 region has the DNA TGTGCCACCAGTGACCGATCCTACGAAGGCTACACCTTC. Translated: CATSDRSYEGYTF.

This clone has only a few counts. The chain employs TRBV18 and TRBJ2-7, with 7 bases lining up with TRBD1. The CDR3 has 13 amino acids. CDR1 KGHSH and CDR2 LQKENI come from the germline V gene. Trimming at V came to 3 bases and at J to 5 bases, leaving 4 bases not matched to a gene. The CDR3, as DNA: TGTGCCAGCTCACCGGGACAGACTCACGAGCAGTACTTC. Its protein product is CASSPGQTHEQYF. The full variable domain, completed using reference TRBV18 and TRBJ2-7, is NAGVMQNPRHLVRRRGQEARLRCSPMKGHSHVYWYRQLPEEGLKFMVYLQKENIIDESGMPKERFSAEFPKEGPSILRIQQVVRGDSAAYFCASSPGQTHEQYFGPGTRLTVT.